This T cell receptor beta chain was identified during a study of T cell responses to AZD1222 COVID-19 vaccine. Notes on the study in general: Just a handful of AZD1222 recipients tested seropositive at baseline.

V shed 1 base and J 7 bases; nucleotides not matched to a gene: 5. The CDR3 is 14 residues long. Germline CDR1 SEHNR, CDR2 FQNEAQ (reference sequence). TCRdb's table, derived via immunoSEQ multiplex PCR, lists solely in-frame clones and lacks some. The sample yields around 160,000 clones, roughly 90% seen once. A remark on this clone: The antigen remains undetermined.

The gene calls are TRBV7-9 and TRBJ1-1, with 8 positions matching TRBD1. Sequenced material: peripheral blood, taken on day 0 of AZD1222 vaccination. The sequence derives from an adult in good health. In DNA form, the CDR3 reads TGTGCCAGCAGCTTAGGAGGGACAGGCCTTGAAGCTTTCTTT. Amino acid sequence: CASSLGGTGLEAFF.